This TCR beta chain was profiled in a study of blood T cell repertoires in COVID-19. The CDR3 has 12 amino acids. Looked up from germline, CDR1 is SNHLY and CDR2 is FYNNEI. Trimming took off 2 bases at V and 6 bases at J, with 6 bases between the two ends. How the authors handled the data: Estimation of nucleated cell counts relied on the amplification of reference gene primers. Assay: immunoSEQ multiplex PCR; the TCRdb copy retains only in-frame clones and omits some. That table supplies the V and J calls and clone size; D and trimming were determined from the DNA. Of 250,000 to 300,000 clones listed, roughly 85% are singletons.

J is TRBJ2-3 and V is TRBV2; the D is unclear. The clonotype comes from a woman aged 70 to 79 with acute or convalescent COVID-19. The material sequenced was peripheral blood. As DNA, the CDR3 is TGTGCCAGCAGTGAAATGCGGGATACGCAGTATTTT. This gives the protein CASSEMRDTQYF. The variable domain in full, with the rest retrieved from reference TRBV2 and TRBJ2-3, is EPEVTQTPSHQVTQMGQEVILRCVPISNHLYFYWYRQILGQKVEFLVSFYNNEISEKSEIFDDQFSVERPDGSNFTLKIRSTKLEDSAMYFCASSEMRDTQYFGPGTRLTVL.